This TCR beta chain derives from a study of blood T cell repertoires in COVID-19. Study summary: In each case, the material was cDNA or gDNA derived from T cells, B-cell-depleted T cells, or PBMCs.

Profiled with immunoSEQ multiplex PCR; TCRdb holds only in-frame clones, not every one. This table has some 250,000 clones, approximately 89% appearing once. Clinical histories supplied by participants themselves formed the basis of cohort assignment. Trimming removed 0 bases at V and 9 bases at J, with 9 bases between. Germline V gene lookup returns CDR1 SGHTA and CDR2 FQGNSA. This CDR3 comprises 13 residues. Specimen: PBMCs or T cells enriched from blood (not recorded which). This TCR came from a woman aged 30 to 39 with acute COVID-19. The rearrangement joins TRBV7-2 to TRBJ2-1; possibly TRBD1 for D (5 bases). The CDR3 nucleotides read TGTGCCAGCAGCTTAGCAGGGGAACTTGAGCAGTTCTTC. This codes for CASSLAGELEQFF.